The clone carrying this TCR beta chain was counted only a few times. Its target is unknown. The V and J ends lost 4 bases and 2 bases, in that order; junction bases with no gene match: 11. CDR1 SGHRS and CDR2 YFSETQ come from the germline V gene. This CDR3 has 16 amino acids. This sample is part of a study of T cells after yellow fever vaccination. Overall study findings and caveats: FACS-sorted repertoires might harbor abundant contaminating clonotypes from the bulk population. Weaker, the secondary response peaked sooner, at day 5 versus 15.

TCRdb analysed the 5' RACE reads with MiXCR anew, one entry per CDR3 protein. The table includes a few hundred thousand distinct CDR3 sequences, roughly 8% detected once. Sample: PBMCs, taken around 45 days after the first yellow fever vaccination. The V gene is TRBV5-1, the J gene TRBJ2-7, with 8 bases that match TRBD1. This receptor was taken from a man younger than 35 who received the YFV17D yellow fever vaccine. The CDR3 DNA reads TGCGCCAGCAGCATGACAGGGGACCACTTTACCTACGAGCAGTACTTC. This gives the protein CASSMTGDHFTYEQYF. The full variable domain, completed using reference TRBV5-1 and TRBJ2-7, is KAGVTQTPRYLIKTRGQQVTLSCSPISGHRSVSWYQQTPGQGLQFLFEYFSETQRNKGNFPGRFSGRQFSNSRSEMNVSTLELGDSALYLCASSMTGDHFTYEQYFGPGTRLTVT.